This is a list of T cell receptor beta chains from one sample in a study of graft-versus-host responses after intestinal transplantation. Some clones are missing from TCRdb's copy, which holds only in-frame ones; the method was immunoSEQ multiplex PCR. The sample has approximately 110,000 clones, 90% to 95% seen once. Their recognized antigens are unknown. The specimen was unstimulated CD8+ T cells sorted from spleen or lymph node cells, collected before transplant. Receptors were obtained from a human donor who was the organ donor for an intestinal transplant. Both conserved end residues are part of each CDR3. A D gene is named only where the DNA matches it firmly. Expanded clones are given a class, and other clones once, few, many or no size at all.

d_call j_call v_call clone_size cdr3_aa cdr3_nt
TRBD2 TRBJ2-2 TRBV2 once CASRALAGGLNTGELFF TGTGCCAGCAGGGCTCTAGCGGGAGGACTAAACACCGGGGAGCTGTTTTTT
NA TRBJ2-5 TRBV2 NA CASSKKGRETQYF TGTGCTAGCTCAAAGAAAGGGCGAGAGACCCAGTACTTC
NA TRBJ1-5 TRBV7-2 NA CASSPARSNQPQHF TGTGCCAGCAGCCCAGCCCGTAGCAATCAGCCCCAGCATTTT
NA TRBJ2-7 TRBV28 NA CASSWGAGCEQYF TGTGCCAGCAGTTGGGGGGCAGGGTGCGAGCAGTACTTC
NA TRBJ1-1 TRBV4-1 NA CASSQVMNTEAFF TGCGCCAGCAGCCAAGTAATGAACACTGAAGCTTTCTTT
NA TRBJ2-7 TRBV5-1 NA CASSPGPGYEQYF TGCGCCAGCAGCCCGGGACCCGGCTACGAGCAGTACTTC
NA TRBJ2-7 TRBV30 NA CAWSVGGGTTDEQYF TGTGCCTGGAGTGTAGGGGGAGGGACAACGGACGAGCAGTACTTC
NA TRBJ2-3 TRBV2 NA CASSFTGLGASTDTQYF TGTGCCAGCAGTTTTACAGGACTCGGAGCTAGCACAGATACGCAGTATTTT
NA TRBJ2-1 TRBV11-2 NA CASSLFIFDEQFF TGTGCCAGCAGCTTATTTATTTTCGATGAGCAGTTCTTC
TRBD2 TRBJ2-7 TRBV27 NA CASSLWREGLYEQYF TGTGCCAGCAGTTTATGGCGGGAGGGTCTGTACGAGCAGTACTTC
NA TRBJ2-7 TRBV2 NA CASNPKVPGETYEQYF TGTGCCAGCAACCCCAAGGTTCCCGGGGAGACCTACGAGCAGTACTTC
TRBD2 TRBJ2-1 TRBV19 NA CASSAGLAGGHYNEQFF TGTGCCAGTAGTGCCGGACTAGCGGGAGGCCACTACAATGAGCAGTTCTTC
NA TRBJ2-3 TRBV9 NA CASSPLEADTQYF TGTGCCAGCAGCCCACTTGAGGCAGATACGCAGTATTTT
NA TRBJ1-4 TRBV4-3 NA CASSQGTASNEKLFF TGCGCCAGCAGCCAAGGCACAGCCTCTAATGAAAAACTGTTTTTT
NA TRBJ2-1 TRBV5-1 NA CASSFAPYNEQFF TGCGCCAGCAGCTTCGCCCCGTACAATGAGCAGTTCTTC
NA TRBJ2-7 TRBV20-1 NA CSARAFYEQYF TGCAGTGCTAGGGCTTTCTACGAGCAGTACTTC
NA TRBJ2-3 TRBV9 once CASSVATTRDTQYF TGTGCCAGCAGCGTAGCTACGACTAGAGATACGCAGTATTTT
TRBD2 TRBJ2-1 TRBV28 NA CASSARDYTNEQFF TGTGCCAGCAGTGCCCGGGACTATACTAATGAGCAGTTCTTC
NA TRBJ2-7 TRBV29-1 NA CSAGQAGSYEQYF TGCAGCGCCGGACAGGCGGGAAGCTACGAGCAGTACTTC
TRBD1 TRBJ2-7 TRBV6-5 NA CASSYSVGQGYEQYF TGTGCCAGCAGTTACTCTGTCGGACAGGGCTACGAGCAGTACTTC
NA TRBJ2-1 TRBV6-5 NA CASSYSYGVNEQFF TGTGCCAGCAGTTACTCGTACGGGGTCAATGAGCAGTTCTTC
NA TRBJ2-7 TRBV20-1 NA CSARSFNEQYF TGCAGTGCTAGGTCTTTCAACGAGCAGTACTTC
NA TRBJ1-1 TRBV7-9 NA CASSLTGNTEAFF TGTGCCAGCAGCTTAACGGGGAACACTGAAGCTTTCTTT
NA TRBJ2-7 TRBV27 once CASSPSRDSYTYEQYF TGTGCCAGCAGTCCGTCACGGGACTCCTATACCTACGAGCAGTACTTC
TRBD2 TRBJ2-1 TRBV2 NA CANRGGRIYNEQFF TGTGCCAACCGGGGCGGGAGGATCTACAATGAGCAGTTCTTC
NA TRBJ2-3 TRBV7-9 NA CASSRFSTDTQYF TGTGCCAGCAGTCGATTTAGCACAGATACGCAGTATTTT
TRBD2 TRBJ2-1 TRBV7-9 NA CASSRREDYNEQFF TGTGCCAGCAGCAGGCGGGAGGACTACAATGAGCAGTTCTTC